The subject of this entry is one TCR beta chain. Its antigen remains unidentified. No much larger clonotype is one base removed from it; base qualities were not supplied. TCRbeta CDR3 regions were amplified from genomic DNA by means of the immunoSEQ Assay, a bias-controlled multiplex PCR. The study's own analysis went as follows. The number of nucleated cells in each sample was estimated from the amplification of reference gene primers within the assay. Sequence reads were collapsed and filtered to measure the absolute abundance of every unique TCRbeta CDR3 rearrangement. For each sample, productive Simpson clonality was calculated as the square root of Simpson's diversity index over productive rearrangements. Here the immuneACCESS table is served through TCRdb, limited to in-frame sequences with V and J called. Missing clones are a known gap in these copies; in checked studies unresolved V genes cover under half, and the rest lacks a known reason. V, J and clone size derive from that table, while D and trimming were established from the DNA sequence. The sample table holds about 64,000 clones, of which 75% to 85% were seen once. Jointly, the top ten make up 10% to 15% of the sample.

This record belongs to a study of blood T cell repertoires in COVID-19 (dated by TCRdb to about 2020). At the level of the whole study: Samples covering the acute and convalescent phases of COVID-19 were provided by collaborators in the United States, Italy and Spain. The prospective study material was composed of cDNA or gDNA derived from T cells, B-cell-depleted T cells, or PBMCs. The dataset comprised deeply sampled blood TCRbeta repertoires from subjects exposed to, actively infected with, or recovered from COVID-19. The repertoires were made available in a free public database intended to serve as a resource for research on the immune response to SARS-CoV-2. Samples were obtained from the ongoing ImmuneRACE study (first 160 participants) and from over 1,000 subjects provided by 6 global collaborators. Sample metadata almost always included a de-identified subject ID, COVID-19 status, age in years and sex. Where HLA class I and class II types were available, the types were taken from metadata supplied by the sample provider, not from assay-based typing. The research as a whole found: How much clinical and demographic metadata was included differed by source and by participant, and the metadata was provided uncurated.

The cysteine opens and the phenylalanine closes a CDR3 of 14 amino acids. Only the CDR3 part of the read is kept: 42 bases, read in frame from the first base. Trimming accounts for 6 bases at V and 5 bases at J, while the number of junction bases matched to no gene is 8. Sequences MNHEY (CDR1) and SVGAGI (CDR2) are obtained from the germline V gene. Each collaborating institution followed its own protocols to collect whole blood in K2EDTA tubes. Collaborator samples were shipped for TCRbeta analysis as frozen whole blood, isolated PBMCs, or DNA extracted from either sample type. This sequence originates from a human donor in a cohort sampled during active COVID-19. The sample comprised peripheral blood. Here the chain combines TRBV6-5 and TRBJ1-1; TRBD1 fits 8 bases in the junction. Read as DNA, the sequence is TGTGCCAGCAGAATACAGGGGGGGTGGACTGAAGCTTTCTTT. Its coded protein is CASRIQGGWTEAFF.